This paragraph covers one T cell receptor (beta chain) sequence. Treatment of the sample: oral pan-JAK inhibitor, 5-10 mg twice daily. This sample is drawn from a study of CD8+ T cells in alopecia areata. Trimming took off 2 bases at V and 5 bases at J, with 19 bases between the two ends. This CDR3 is built from 16 residues. Per the germline V gene, CDR1 is SGHRS and CDR2 is YFSETQ. cDNA prepared by RNA extraction and subsequent reverse transcription served as the template for sequencing. Only in-frame clones appear in the TCRdb table, and some are missing; sequencing was by immunoSEQ multiplex PCR. The sample gives 150,000 to 200,000 clones, around 64% of which show up once; approximately 1.3% is in the top ten.

This receptor was identified in a human donor with alopecia areata. The V gene is TRBV5-1, the J gene TRBJ2-5; perhaps TRBD2 as D (6 bases). The input for sequencing was CD4+ T cells sorted from blood, taken at roughly week 49, from a patient treated with tofacitinib. CDR3 amino acids: CASSLPGTPSRETQYF. The CDR3 DNA reads as TGCGCCAGCAGCTTACCCGGGACTCCAAGTCGGGAGACCCAGTACTTC.